The sequence of this T cell receptor beta chain was determined in a study of cytomegalovirus exposure and HLA in healthy donors. This clone was counted a few times. Its antigen remains unidentified. J was trimmed by 4 bases and V by 2 bases; bases with no gene match: 7. Germline CDR1 reads MNHNY; CDR2 reads SVGAGI (reference sequence). The CDR3 has 16 residues. The PCR made use of 60 Vbeta and 13 Jbeta primers. Methods used by the authors: Later analysis identified 88 million or so unique TCR beta chains, approximately 11 million shared. The repertoire was sequenced with immunoSEQ multiplex PCR; TCRdb's copy has only in-frame clones and lacks some. For V, J and clone size, that table is used; D and trimming come from the DNA. The table shows about 90,000 clones, with 65% to 85% occurring only once. Study-level points and caveats: Sequences of the TCR beta chain were said to predict the HLA-A and HLA-B alleles of most subjects accurately.

The chain links TRBV6-6 to TRBJ1-3; 8 positions agree with TRBD1. The origin of this receptor is a man between 18 and 35 years old in good health and CMV-seronegative. Specimen: PBMCs. This chain's CDR3 is CASSYTDRAAGNTIYF. DNA of the CDR3: TGTGCCAGCAGTTACACGGACAGGGCGGCAGGAAACACCATATATTTT.